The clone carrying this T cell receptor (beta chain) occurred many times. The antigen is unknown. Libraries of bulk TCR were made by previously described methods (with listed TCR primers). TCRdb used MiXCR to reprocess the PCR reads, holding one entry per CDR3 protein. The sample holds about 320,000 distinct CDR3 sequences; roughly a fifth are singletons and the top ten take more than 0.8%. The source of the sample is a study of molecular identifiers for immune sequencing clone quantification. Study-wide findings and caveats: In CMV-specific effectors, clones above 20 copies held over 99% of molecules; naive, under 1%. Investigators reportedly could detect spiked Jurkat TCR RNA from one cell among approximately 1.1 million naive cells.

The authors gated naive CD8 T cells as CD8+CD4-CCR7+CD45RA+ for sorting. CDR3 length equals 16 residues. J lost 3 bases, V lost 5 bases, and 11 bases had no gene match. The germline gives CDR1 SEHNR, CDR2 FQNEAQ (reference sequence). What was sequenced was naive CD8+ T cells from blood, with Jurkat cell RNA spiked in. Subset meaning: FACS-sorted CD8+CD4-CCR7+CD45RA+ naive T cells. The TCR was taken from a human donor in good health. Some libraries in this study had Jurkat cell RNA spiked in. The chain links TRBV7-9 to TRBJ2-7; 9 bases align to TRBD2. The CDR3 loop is CASSATLSGGHYEQYF. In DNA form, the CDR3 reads TGTGCCAGCAGCGCTACCCTAAGCGGGGGGCACTACGAGCAGTACTTC. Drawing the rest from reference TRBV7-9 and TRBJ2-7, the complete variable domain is DTGVSQNPRHKITKRGQNVTFRCDPISEHNRLYWYRQTLGQGPEFLTYFQNEAQLEKSRLLSDRFSAERPKGSFSTLEIQRTEQGDSAMYLCASSATLSGGHYEQYFGPGTRLTVT.